This T cell receptor beta chain was documented in a study of T cell responses to AZD1222 COVID-19 vaccine. Here immunoSEQ multiplex PCR was the method, and the copy in TCRdb shows in-frame clones only, minus some. The sample contains tens of thousands of clones, 90% of which appear only once. The sequence was collected from an adult in good health. This specimen consisted of peripheral blood, obtained on day 0 of AZD1222 vaccination.

The CDR3 sequence is CASSTYSGISYNEQFF. The CDR3 DNA is TGTGCCAGCAGTACTTATAGCGGAATCTCCTACAATGAGCAGTTCTTC. The chain recombines TRBV6-2 or TRBV6-3 with TRBJ2-1, with a weak D call TRBD2 (6 bases). The V and J ends lost 5 bases and 0 bases respectively, with 14 bases between them. The V gene's germline CDR1 is MNHEY and CDR2 SVGEGT. The CDR3 length is 16 residues.